The 20 T cell receptor beta chains in this list originate from one sample, sequenced in a study of cytomegalovirus exposure and HLA in healthy donors. Amplification used 60 Vbeta primers and 13 Jbeta primers. The method was immunoSEQ multiplex PCR; TCRdb's version includes in-frame clones alone and lacks a portion of them. The table has 80,000 to 130,000 clones, around 83% seen once. Sequenced material: PBMCs. The receptors were gathered from a woman under 30 in good health and CMV-seronegative.

The chain links TRBV5-1 to TRBJ1-1, with D unresolved. V lost 1 base, J lost 3 bases, and 10 bases lay in between. The CDR3 has 14 amino acids. CDR1 and CDR2 (germline): SGHRS, YFSETQ. DNA of the CDR3: TGCGCCAGCAGCTTGTTGGTCGGGGACACTGAAGCTTTCTTT. Amino acids: CASSLLVGDTEAFF.

This chain links TRBV6-6 with TRBJ1-2; D gene ambiguous. The CDR3 is 13 residues long. Trimming stripped 6 bases from V and 2 bases from J, with 10 bases between. Germline V CDR1 and CDR2: MNHNY, SVGAGI (reference sequence). The CDR3, as DNA: TGTGCCAGCAGAAGCGACCCGAACTATGGCTACACCTTC. This sequence encodes CASRSDPNYGYTF.

The V and J genes are TRBV7-2 and TRBJ2-5; D is unresolved. CDR1 and CDR2 from the germline V gene are SGHTA and FQGNSA. The CDR3 spans 12 residues. Between the trimmed V and J ends, which lost 5 bases and 11 bases, there was a span of 15 bases. The CDR3 DNA reads as TGTGCCAGCAGCCCCAGTCGGCGGATTCAGTACTTC. Translated, it gives CASSPSRRIQYF.

The rearrangement links TRBV6-5 to TRBJ2-1; 13 positions match TRBD2. CDR1 MNHEY and CDR2 SVGAGI come from the germline V gene. The ends lost 0 bases at V and 9 bases at J; junction bases unmatched: 5. The CDR3 has 16 amino acids. The CDR3 DNA reads as TGTGCCAGCAGTTACTCTGGACTAGCGGGGGCTACTGAGCAGTTCTTC. This translates into CASSYSGLAGATEQFF.

This clone was detected only once. The genes are TRBV5-1 and TRBJ2-7, with 10 bases identical to TRBD2. This CDR3 has 15 amino acids. Germline CDR1 is SGHRS and CDR2 is YFSETQ. V lost 3 bases, J lost 2 bases, and 5 bases stayed unmatched. CDR3 sequence (DNA): TGCGCCAGCAGCTCTTTAGCGGGGGGACCCTACGAGCAGTACTTC. Amino acids: CASSSLAGGPYEQYF.

The chain carries TRBV21-1 and TRBJ2-1; TRBD2, the table's D call, lacks a check against the DNA. TRBV21-1 is flagged as a pseudogene. The CDR3 has 18 residues. CDR3 bases: TGTGCCAGCAGCAAAGATGTCGCGCGGGGGGTCTCCTACAATGAGCAGTTCTTC. It translates to CASSKDVARGVSYNEQFF.

The chain combines TRBV28 with TRBJ1-5; 12 nucleotides match TRBD1. V trimming: 5 bases; J trimming: 15 bases; junction bases outside the gene matches: 14. The V gene's germline CDR1 is MDHEN and CDR2 SYDVKM. The CDR3 length is 15 residues. The CDR3 reads CASSEAGTGGYKRHF. The CDR3, as DNA: TGTGCCAGCAGTGAGGCCGGGACAGGGGGCTACAAGCGGCATTTT.

This chain joins TRBV2 and TRBJ2-7, with 10 bases lining up with TRBD1. Germline-derived CDR1 and CDR2 are SNHLY and FYNNEI. The CDR3 has 16 residues. After removal of 6 bases from V and 9 bases from J, the junction contained 17 bases not matched to a gene. The CDR3 DNA follows: TGTGCCAGCAGGGACCTGGACAGGGGGACCGAAGCAGTGCAGTACTTC. It specifies CASRDLDRGTEAVQYF.

The genes are TRBV11-3 and TRBJ2-5; D is undetermined. Trimming stripped 0 bases from V and 5 bases from J, with 4 bases between. This CDR3 comprises 12 residues. Germline CDR1 SGHNT, CDR2 YENEEA. The CDR3 DNA reads TGTGCCAGCAGCTTAGATATGGAGACCCAGTACTTC. Its protein product is CASSLDMETQYF.

This chain links TRBV4-3 with TRBJ2-3; 8 nucleotides agree with TRBD1. Germline CDR1 reads LGHNA; CDR2 reads YSLEER. After removal of 3 bases from V and 3 bases from J, the junction contained 8 bases not matched to a gene. This CDR3 contains 16 residues. CDR3 coding DNA: TGCGCCAGCAGCCACATCCGGGACAGGATGACAGATACGCAGTATTTT. Its protein is CASSHIRDRMTDTQYF.

This clone appeared a single time. This chain uses TRBV6-6 with TRBJ1-1; weak D call: TRBD1 (5 bases). The CDR3 loop spans 12 amino acids. CDR1 and CDR2 (germline): MNHNY, SVGAGI (reference sequence). The ends were cut back, 5 bases at V and 9 bases at J, with 13 bases in the middle. The CDR3 loop reads CASSPDSHKAFF. CDR3 nucleotides: TGTGCCAGCAGTCCCGACAGTCACAAAGCTTTCTTT.

Only one count was recorded for this clone. The chain combines TRBV7-2 with TRBJ2-7, with 10 bases matching TRBD2. CDR3 length: 16 amino acids. CDR1 is SGHTA and CDR2 is FQGNSA in the germline V gene. With 5 bases clipped from V and 4 bases from J, the junction kept 11 bases outside the gene matches. CDR3 sequence reads: CASSPGLAEGRYEQYF. CDR3 coding DNA: TGTGCCAGCAGCCCCGGACTAGCGGAGGGAAGATACGAGCAGTACTTC.

In its sample, this clone was seen a few times. This chain joins TRBV28 and TRBJ1-6; no clear D gene. With 4 bases removed from V and 4 bases from J, the gap between germline ends came to 8 bases. The CDR3 has 14 residues. Germline values: CDR1 MDHEN, CDR2 SYDVKM. The CDR3 region is CASSSNRYNSPLHF. The CDR3 region has the DNA TGTGCCAGCAGTTCTAACAGATATAATTCACCCCTCCACTTT.

This clone appeared once. The chain couples TRBV27 to TRBJ2-2, with D unclear. Germline CDR1 reads MNHEY; CDR2 reads SMNVEV (reference sequence). V lost 8 bases, J lost 6 bases, and 13 bases lay in between. The CDR3 contains 13 residues. The CDR3: CASRSLGAGELFF. The CDR3 coding sequence is TGTGCCAGCCGATCCCTAGGCGCCGGGGAGCTGTTTTTT.

This clone was observed once. The chain couples TRBV28 to TRBJ2-2, with 12 bases fitting TRBD2. CDR1 is MDHEN, CDR2 SYDVKM, per germline. CDR3 length: 19 amino acids. J gave up 0 bases and V 5 bases, and 10 bases lay outside the gene matches. This CDR3 reads CASSPIGASGGANTGELFF. As DNA, the CDR3 is TGTGCCAGCAGTCCCATCGGGGCTAGCGGGGGGGCGAACACCGGGGAGCTGTTTTTT.

This clone was picked up a small number of times. The chain is built from TRBV5-1 and TRBJ1-6; D is unclear. Germline V gives CDR1 SGHRS, CDR2 YFSETQ. The CDR3 has 14 amino acids. The V gene lost 0 bases and the J gene lost 6 bases, with 7 bases spanning the gap. The CDR3 DNA is TGCGCCAGCAGCTTGGGGCGGGGTAATTCACCCCTCCACTTT. This encodes CASSLGRGNSPLHF.

The CDR3 coding sequence is TGTGCCAGCAGCCGTCTCGGAGAGACCCAGTACTTC. It translates to CASSRLGETQYF. V usage is TRBV14 and J usage is TRBJ2-5; no definite D call. The germline V gene encodes CDR1 SGHDN and CDR2 FVKESK. This CDR3 has 12 residues. Trimming cost V 4 bases and J 4 bases, with 7 bases left between them.

The rearrangement uses TRBV30 and TRBJ1-6, with D possibly being TRBD1 (6 bases). The CDR3 runs 15 residues. The V end lost 2 bases, the J end lost 10 bases, and 18 bases lay between the germline ends. Germline CDR1 and CDR2: GTSNPN and SVGIG (reference sequence). CDR3: CAWSYSGVSGSPLHF. The CDR3 region has the DNA TGTGCCTGGAGTTACTCAGGGGTCTCCGGATCACCCCTCCACTTT. Based on the CDR3 plus reference TRBV30 and TRBJ1-6, the full variable domain is SQTIHQWPATLVQPVGSPLSLECTVEGTSNPNLYWYRQAAGRGLQLLFYSVGIGQISSEVPQNLSASRPQDRQFILSSKKLLLSDSGFYLCAWSYSGVSGSPLHFGNGTRLTVT.

This clone was detected only once. The V gene is TRBV28, the J gene TRBJ1-2, with a tentative D call TRBD1 (5 bases). With 7 bases removed from V and 4 bases from J, the gap between germline ends came to 10 bases. The CDR3 is 12 amino acids. Germline V CDR1 and CDR2: MDHEN, SYDVKM. The DNA of the CDR3 is TGTGCCAGCACAGCAGGGCTCTATGGCTACACCTTC. Amino acid sequence: CASTAGLYGYTF.

The rearrangement joins TRBV18 to TRBJ1-2, with D tentatively TRBD1 (6 bases). There are 13 residues in the CDR3. V dropped 4 bases and J dropped 11 bases, with 17 bases sitting between them. Germline loops: CDR1 KGHSH, CDR2 LQKENI. The CDR3: CASSRRTEREYTF. The CDR3 nucleotides are TGTGCCAGCTCACGACGGACAGAGAGGGAGTACACCTTC.